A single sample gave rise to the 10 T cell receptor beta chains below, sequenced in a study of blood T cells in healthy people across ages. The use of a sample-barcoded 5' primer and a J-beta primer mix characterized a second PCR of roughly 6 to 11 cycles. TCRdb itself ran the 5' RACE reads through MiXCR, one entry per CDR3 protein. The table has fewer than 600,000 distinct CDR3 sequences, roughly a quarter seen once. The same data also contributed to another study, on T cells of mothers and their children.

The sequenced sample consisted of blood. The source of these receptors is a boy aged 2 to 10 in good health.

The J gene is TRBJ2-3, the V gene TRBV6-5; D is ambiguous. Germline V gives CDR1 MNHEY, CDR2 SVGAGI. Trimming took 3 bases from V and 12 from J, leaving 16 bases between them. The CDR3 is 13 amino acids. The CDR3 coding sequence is TGTGCCAGCAGTTATTTGGGCGAACTACTCCAGTATTTT. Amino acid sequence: CASSYLGELLQYF.

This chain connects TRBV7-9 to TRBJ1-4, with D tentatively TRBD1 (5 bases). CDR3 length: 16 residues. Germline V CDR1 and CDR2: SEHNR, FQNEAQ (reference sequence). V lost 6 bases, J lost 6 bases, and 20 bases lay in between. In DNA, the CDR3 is TGTGCCAGCAGTTGGGGACGGTCCATTTGGGATGAAAAACTGTTTTTT. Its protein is CASSWGRSIWDEKLFF.

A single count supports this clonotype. The DNA for the CDR3 is TGTGCCAGCATTCCGGGACTAGCGTCCCATGGGCAGTTCTTC. Protein: CASIPGLASHGQFF. V gene TRBV2 combines with J gene TRBJ2-5, with 10 positions matching TRBD2. The end of the DNA aligns better with TRBJ2-1, so the J call may be wrong. There are 14 residues in the CDR3. In germline, CDR1 is SNHLY, CDR2 FYNNEI.

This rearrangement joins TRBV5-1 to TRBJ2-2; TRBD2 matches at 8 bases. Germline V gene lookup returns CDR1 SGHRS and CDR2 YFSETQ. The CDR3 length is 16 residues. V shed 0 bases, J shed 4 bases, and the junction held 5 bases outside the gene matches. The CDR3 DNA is TGCGCCAGCAGCTTGGTACGGACTAGCAGCACCGGGGAGCTGTTTTTT. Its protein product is CASSLVRTSSTGELFF.

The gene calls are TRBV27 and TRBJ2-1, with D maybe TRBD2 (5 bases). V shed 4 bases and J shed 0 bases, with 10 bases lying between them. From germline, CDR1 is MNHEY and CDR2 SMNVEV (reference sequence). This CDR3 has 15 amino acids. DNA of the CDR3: TGTGCCAGCAGTTGGACTCGCTCCTCCTACAATGAGCAGTTCTTC. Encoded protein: CASSWTRSSYNEQFF.

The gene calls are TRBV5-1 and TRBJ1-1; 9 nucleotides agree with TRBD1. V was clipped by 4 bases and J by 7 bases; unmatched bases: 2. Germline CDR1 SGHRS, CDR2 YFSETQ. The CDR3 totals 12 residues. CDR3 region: CASSQDRGEAFF. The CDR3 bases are TGCGCCAGCAGCCAGGACAGGGGTGAAGCTTTCTTT.

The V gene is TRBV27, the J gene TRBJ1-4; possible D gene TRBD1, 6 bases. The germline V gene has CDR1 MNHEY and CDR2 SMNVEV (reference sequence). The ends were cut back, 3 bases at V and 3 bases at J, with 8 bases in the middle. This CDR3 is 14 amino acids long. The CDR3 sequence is CASSFRQANEKLFF. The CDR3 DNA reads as TGTGCCAGCAGTTTCAGACAGGCTAATGAAAAACTGTTTTTT.

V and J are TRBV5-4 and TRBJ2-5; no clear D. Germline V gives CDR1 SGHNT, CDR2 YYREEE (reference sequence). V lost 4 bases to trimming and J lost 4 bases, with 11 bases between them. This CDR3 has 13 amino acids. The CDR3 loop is CASSEAPPETQYF. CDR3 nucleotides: TGTGCCAGCAGCGAAGCCCCCCCAGAGACCCAGTACTTC.

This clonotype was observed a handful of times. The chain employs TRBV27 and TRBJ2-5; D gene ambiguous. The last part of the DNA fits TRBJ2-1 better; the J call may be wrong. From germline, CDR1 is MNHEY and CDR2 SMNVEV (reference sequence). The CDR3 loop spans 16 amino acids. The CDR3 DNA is TGTGCCAGCAGTTCGCCGCACTTATTAAGAAACAATGAGCAGTTCTTC. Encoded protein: CASSSPHLLRNNEQFF.

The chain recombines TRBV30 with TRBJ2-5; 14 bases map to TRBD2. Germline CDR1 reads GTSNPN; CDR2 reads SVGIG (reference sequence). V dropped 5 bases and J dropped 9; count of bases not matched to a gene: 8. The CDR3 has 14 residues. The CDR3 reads CAWARLAGGQSQYF. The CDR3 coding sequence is TGTGCCTGGGCAAGACTAGCGGGGGGGCAGTCCCAGTACTTC.